This T cell receptor beta chain was sequenced for a study of blood T cell repertoires in COVID-19. The wider study: Both acute and convalescent COVID-19 samples were obtained from the United States, Italy and Spain. T cells, B-cell-depleted T cells, or PBMCs provided the cDNA or gDNA that served as material.

Authors' methods: Estimates of nucleated cell counts were drawn from the amplification of reference gene primers. Profiling relied on immunoSEQ multiplex PCR, and the TCRdb table lists in-frame clones only, not all of them. From that table come the V and J calls and clone size; the DNA was used to work out D and trimming. Of about 170,000 clones in the sample, about 80% are singletons; the top ten hold 22%. The sequenced material came from peripheral blood. This receptor was taken from a woman older than 75 with acute or convalescent COVID-19.

The CDR3 loop reads CASSFWGDNSGNTIYF. DNA for the CDR3: TGTGCCAGCAGTTTTTGGGGAGATAACTCTGGAAACACCATATATTTT. This chain joins TRBV28 and TRBJ1-3; D remains unclear. The CDR3 length is 16 residues. In germline, CDR1 is MDHEN, CDR2 SYDVKM. V lost 3 bases, J lost 0 bases, and 12 bases lay in between.